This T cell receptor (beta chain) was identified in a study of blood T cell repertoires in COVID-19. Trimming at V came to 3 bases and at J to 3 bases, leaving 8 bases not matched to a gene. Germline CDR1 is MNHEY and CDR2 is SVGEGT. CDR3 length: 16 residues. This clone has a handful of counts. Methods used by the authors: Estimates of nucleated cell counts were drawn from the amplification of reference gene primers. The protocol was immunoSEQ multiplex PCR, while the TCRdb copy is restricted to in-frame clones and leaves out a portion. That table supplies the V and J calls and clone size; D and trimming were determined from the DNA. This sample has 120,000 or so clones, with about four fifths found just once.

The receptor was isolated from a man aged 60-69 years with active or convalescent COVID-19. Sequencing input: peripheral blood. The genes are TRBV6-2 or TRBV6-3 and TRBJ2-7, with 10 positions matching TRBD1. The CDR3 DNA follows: TGTGCCAGCAGTTATCTCCTGGGACAGGGGCGCTACGAGCAGTACTTC. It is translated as CASSYLLGQGRYEQYF.